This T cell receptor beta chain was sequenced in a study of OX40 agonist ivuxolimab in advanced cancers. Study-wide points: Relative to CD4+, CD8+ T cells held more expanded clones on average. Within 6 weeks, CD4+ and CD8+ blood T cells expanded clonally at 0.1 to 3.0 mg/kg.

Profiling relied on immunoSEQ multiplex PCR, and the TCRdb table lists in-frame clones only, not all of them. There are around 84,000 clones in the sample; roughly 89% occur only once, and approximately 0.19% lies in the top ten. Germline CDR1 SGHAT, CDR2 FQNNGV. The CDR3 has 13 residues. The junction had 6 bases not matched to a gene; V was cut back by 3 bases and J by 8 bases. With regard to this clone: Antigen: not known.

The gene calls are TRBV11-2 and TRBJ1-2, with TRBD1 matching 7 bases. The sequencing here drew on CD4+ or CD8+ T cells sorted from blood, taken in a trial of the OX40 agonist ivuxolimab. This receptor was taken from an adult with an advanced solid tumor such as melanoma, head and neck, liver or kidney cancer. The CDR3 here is CASSFGTAPGYTF. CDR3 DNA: TGTGCCAGCAGCTTCGGGACAGCTCCGGGCTACACCTTC.